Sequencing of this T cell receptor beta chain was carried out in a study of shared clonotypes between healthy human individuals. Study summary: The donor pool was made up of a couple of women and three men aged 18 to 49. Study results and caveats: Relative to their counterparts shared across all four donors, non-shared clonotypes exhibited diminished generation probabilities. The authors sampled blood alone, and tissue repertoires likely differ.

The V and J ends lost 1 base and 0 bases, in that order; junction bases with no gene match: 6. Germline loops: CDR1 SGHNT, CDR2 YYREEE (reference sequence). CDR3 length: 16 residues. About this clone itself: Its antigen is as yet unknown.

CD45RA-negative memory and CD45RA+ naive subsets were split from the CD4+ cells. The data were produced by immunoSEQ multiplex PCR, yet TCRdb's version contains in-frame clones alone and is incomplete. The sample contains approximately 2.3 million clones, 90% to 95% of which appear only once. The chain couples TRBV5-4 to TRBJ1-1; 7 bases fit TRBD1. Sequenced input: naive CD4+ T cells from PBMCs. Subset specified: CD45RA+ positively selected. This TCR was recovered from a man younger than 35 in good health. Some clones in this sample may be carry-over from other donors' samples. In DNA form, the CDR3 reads TGTGCCAGCAGCTTGCGCCCGGGACAGCTGAACACTGAAGCTTTCTTT. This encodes CASSLRPGQLNTEAFF.